This T cell receptor beta chain was found in a study of Ad26.COV2.S vaccination and SARS-CoV-2 variants. Method: immunoSEQ multiplex PCR; TCRdb's copy keeps in-frame clones and lacks some. The table includes under 150,000 clones, roughly 88% detected once. With 1 base removed from V and 3 bases from J, the gap between germline ends came to 4 bases. The CDR3 length is 13 residues. Germline V lookup: CDR1 MNHNS, CDR2 SASEGT. This receptor was taken from a human donor who had recovered from COVID-19. Sample: peripheral blood, taken after recovery from COVID-19. The chain has TRBV6-1 and TRBJ1-5; D remains ambiguous. The CDR3 protein is CASSEGFNQPQHF. The DNA for the CDR3 is TGTGCCAGCAGTGAAGGGTTCAATCAGCCCCAGCATTTT.